The next 3 T cell receptor beta chains were all read from a single sample in a study of response to subunit inactivated influenza vaccine. TCRdb ran MiXCR on the RT-PCR reads and lists one entry per CDR3 protein. The sample holds just under 550,000 distinct CDR3 sequences, under 30% seen once. This sample was shared with a second study, whose subject was T cells expressing NK-cell markers. From that report: The authors generated TCR beta cDNA through 5'RACE template switching with UMIs.

This specimen consisted of CD4+ T cells sorted from PBMCs, obtained 11 to 12 days after vaccination. These TCRs come from a man aged 45 to 65 who received an inactivated influenza vaccine.

In its sample, this clonotype was seen a few times. The chain is built from TRBV28 and TRBJ2-1, with 7 bases matching TRBD1. The CDR3 contains 15 residues. V shed 4 bases and J 7 bases; nucleotides not matched to a gene: 10. Germline CDR1 MDHEN, CDR2 SYDVKM. CDR3 amino acids: CASSWGDRANNEQFF. The CDR3 DNA is TGTGCCAGCAGTTGGGGAGACAGGGCGAATAATGAGCAGTTCTTC.

The chain carries TRBV5-1 and TRBJ2-3, with a possible D match to TRBD2 (6 bases). Per germline, CDR1 SGHRS and CDR2 YFSETQ. V was trimmed by 0 bases and J by 1 base, leaving 12 bases between them. This CDR3 has 16 amino acids. CDR3 nucleotides: TGCGCCAGCAGCTTGGACGGGCGGGGAGGCACAGATACGCAGTATTTT. Translating gives CASSLDGRGGTDTQYF.

This clonotype was detected a few times. The genes are TRBV20-1 and TRBJ2-7, with D maybe TRBD2 (5 bases). V lost 6 bases and J 4 bases, leaving 28 bases between the germline ends. This CDR3 comprises 17 residues. CDR1 DFQATT and CDR2 SNEGSKA come from the germline V gene (reference sequence). The CDR3 DNA reads as TGCAGTGCAAAGGGTGGCTCGGACTTTAGGACGTTTTACGAGCAGTACTTC. This gives the protein CSAKGGSDFRTFYEQYF.